This TCR beta chain was profiled in a study of sequential checkpoint blockade in melanoma (dated by TCRdb to between 2018 and 2021). Study-wide context: In a 1:1 randomization, patients received either first-line nivolumab then ipilimumab (arm A) or ipilimumab then nivolumab (arm B). About two dozen patients had matched tumor biopsies taken before treatment and at week 13, after single-agent nivolumab (arm A) or ipilimumab (arm B). TCRbeta immunosequencing was performed on DNA from more than 75 pretreatment melanoma tumor samples. Maintenance nivolumab came after each of the two trial sequences. In around 74% of the matched pre- and post-treatment tumor biopsy pairs, both biopsies came from the same lesion.

The immunoSEQ Assay was used to immunosequence TCRbeta CDR3 regions from genomic DNA. Before high-throughput sequencing, genomic DNA was amplified using bias-controlled multiplex PCR. The source study handled its data this way. To quantify the absolute abundance of each unique TCRbeta CDR3 region, the sequences were collapsed and filtered. Clonality, defined as 1 minus Pielou's evenness, was calculated using only productive rearrangements. Tumor T-cell fraction was calculated by normalizing TCRbeta template counts to usable DNA, which was estimated from several housekeeping genes. Clones with significantly greater frequencies in on-treatment versus baseline samples were identified using a previously published method. TCRdb mirrors the immuneACCESS table, restricted to in-frame sequences. Some clones are absent from its copies; in checked studies, under half trace to an unresolved V gene, and the reason for the others is unknown. V, J and clone size derive from that table, while D and trimming were established from the DNA sequence. The sample includes thousands of clones, with approximately 15% observed a single time. The ten top clones hold over 15% of the sample.

V is clipped by 5 bases and J by 1 base, and the sequence between their germline boundaries is 9 bases long. The CDR3, cysteine through valine, is 13 amino acids long. Of the read, only the CDR3 DNA is kept; its 39 bases are in frame from base 1. In this sample, this clone turned up a few times. Its specific antigen is unknown. Base qualities are missing; no much larger clone stands one base away. The full study reports these points: Validation of the response-prediction model combining TCR metrics and mutation burden is needed in larger, independent patient cohorts. In the nivolumab-first arm (arm A), an association was found between pretreatment tumor TIL clonality and response (P = .04). Tumor T-cell fraction and clonality correlated with PD-L1 staining and CD8+ T-cell counts but not with mutational load. Within-arm analyses of tumor T-cell fraction were limited by small sample sizes and reduced statistical power. Patients whose tumor T-cell fraction and clonality increased by week 13 were about 30 times more likely to achieve clinical benefit.

The treatment or condition label, read with the paper, signifies: randomized to nivolumab then ipilimumab (arm A) or the reverse (arm B). None of the patients in the trial had previously been given DNA-damaging chemotherapy. CheckMate 064, a randomized, open-label phase II trial of sequential checkpoint blockade, was the source of the samples, all of which came from patients with melanoma. Genomic DNA from formalin-fixed paraffin-embedded (FFPE) tissue samples served as the input for tumor TCR sequencing. Recombination joined TRBV7-1 with TRBJ2-7; too little of a D gene remains to name it. TRBV7-1 is an ORF; its function is uncertain. The starting material was tumor tissue (inferred from file names), obtained from a patient given nivolumab and ipilimumab in sequence. The TCR comes from a human donor with melanoma. CDR3 reads: CASSRGGSYEQYV. In nucleotide form, the sequence is TGTGCCAGCAGCCGAGGTGGGTCCTACGAGCAGTACGTC.